This T cell receptor (beta chain) was sequenced during a study of memory CD4+ T cells and cytomegalovirus serostatus. Points from the study as a whole: Of 150 to 200 reported CMV TCRbeta sequences, around 63 were found in memory CD4+ repertoires. Median bootstrapped AUC for CMV status was approximately 0.94 originally, less than 0.93 US-trained.

The sort gate was single viable CD3+CD4+CD8-CD45RO+ cells for memory CD4+ T cells. Serostatus was set by detecting CMV pp150, pp28, p38, p52 IgG. Regarding this clone: Its antigen is still unknown.

Germline CDR1 and CDR2: MDHEN and SYDVKM. The CDR3 sequence is 15 residues long. The V gene lost 7 bases and the J gene lost 2 bases, with 17 bases spanning the gap. Method: immunoSEQ multiplex PCR; TCRdb's copy keeps in-frame clones and lacks some. This table holds roughly 53,000 clones, around 76% found once. The sample comprised memory CD4+ T cells from blood. This TCR was sampled from an adult in good health and CMV-seronegative. The genes are TRBV28 and TRBJ1-2; possible D gene TRBD1, 5 bases. The CDR3: CASTPGGGINYGYTF. The CDR3 nucleotides are TGTGCCAGCACCCCGGGGGGAGGGATAAACTATGGCTACACCTTC.